This T cell receptor beta chain was documented in a study of blood T cell repertoires in COVID-19. Study-level information: COVID-19 samples from acute and convalescent phases originated in the United States, Italy and Spain.

This CDR3 has 14 amino acids. Germline V lookup: CDR1 SGHRS, CDR2 YFSETQ. J was trimmed by 5 bases and V by 0 bases; bases with no gene match: 5. Authors' analysis steps: Reference gene primer amplification gave nucleated cell count estimates. Clones were sequenced by immunoSEQ multiplex PCR, and TCRdb holds only the in-frame ones, with some missing. V, J and clone size are those of that table, while D and trimming were read from the DNA. The data contain about 270,000 clones, about nine tenths of them seen just once; the ten biggest clones take up approximately 9.8%. Sequenced: peripheral blood. The chain joins TRBV5-1 to TRBJ2-7; 7 bases are shared with TRBD2. This TCR derives from a man aged 35 to 55 who had recovered from COVID-19. The CDR3 reads CASSLGLAIDEQYF. CDR3 nucleotides: TGCGCCAGCAGCTTGGGACTAGCTATCGACGAGCAGTACTTC.